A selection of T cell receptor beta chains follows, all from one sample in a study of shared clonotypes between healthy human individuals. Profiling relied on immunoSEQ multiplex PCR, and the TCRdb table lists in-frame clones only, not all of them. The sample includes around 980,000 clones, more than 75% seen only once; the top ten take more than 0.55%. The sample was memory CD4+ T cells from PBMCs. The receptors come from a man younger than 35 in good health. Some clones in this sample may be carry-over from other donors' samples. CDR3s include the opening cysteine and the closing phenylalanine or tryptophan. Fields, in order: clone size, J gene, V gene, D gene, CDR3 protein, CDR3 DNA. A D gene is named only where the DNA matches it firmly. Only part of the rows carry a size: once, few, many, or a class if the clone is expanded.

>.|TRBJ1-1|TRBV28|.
CASSPSHTEAFF
TGTGCCAGCAGCCCGTCGCACACTGAAGCTTTCTTT
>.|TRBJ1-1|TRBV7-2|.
CASSFQGNSGTEAFF
TGTGCCAGCAGCTTTCAGGGTAATTCGGGGACTGAAGCTTTCTTT
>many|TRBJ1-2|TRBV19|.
CASSIEEGLNYGYTF
TGTGCCAGTAGTATAGAGGAGGGACTAAACTATGGCTACACCTTC
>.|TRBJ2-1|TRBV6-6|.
CASSYSVWSGNEQFF
TGTGCCAGCAGTTACTCTGTCTGGTCAGGGAATGAGCAGTTCTTC
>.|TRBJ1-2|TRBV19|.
CASSFRTPDTIGYTF
TGTGCCAGTAGTTTTCGGACCCCCGATACCATCGGCTACACCTTC
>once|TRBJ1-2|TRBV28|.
CASSFGGIYGYTF
TGTGCCAGCAGTTTTGGAGGAATCTATGGCTACACCTTC
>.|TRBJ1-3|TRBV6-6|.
CASSPGGAGNTIYF
TGTGCCAGCAGTCCTGGGGGGGCTGGAAACACCATATATTTT
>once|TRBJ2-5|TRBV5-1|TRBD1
CASSFRQGAWETQYF
TGCGCCAGCAGCTTCCGACAGGGGGCTTGGGAGACCCAGTACTTC
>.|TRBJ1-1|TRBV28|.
CASSSLARAEAFF
TGTGCCAGCAGTTCCCTGGCGAGAGCTGAAGCTTTCTTT
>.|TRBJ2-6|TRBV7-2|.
CASSLAGGYSGANVLTF
TGTGCCAGCAGCTTAGCGGGGGGCTACTCTGGGGCCAACGTCCTGACTTTC
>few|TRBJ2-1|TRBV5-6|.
CASSLPGVVDNEQFF
TGTGCCAGCAGCCTGCCGGGAGTAGTAGACAATGAGCAGTTCTTC
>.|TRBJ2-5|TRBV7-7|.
CASSLDRETQYF
TGTGCCAGCAGCTTAGATCGGGAGACCCAGTACTTC
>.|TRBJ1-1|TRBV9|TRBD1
CASSATPQGGGTEAFF
TGTGCCAGCAGCGCTACACCACAGGGGGGTGGGACTGAAGCTTTCTTT
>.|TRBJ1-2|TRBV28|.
CASRTGTVYGYTF
TGTGCCAGCAGAACCGGGACGGTCTATGGCTACACCTTC
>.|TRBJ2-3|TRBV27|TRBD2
CASSPRTRGDTQYF
TGTGCCAGCAGTCCCCGGACTAGGGGAGATACGCAGTATTTT
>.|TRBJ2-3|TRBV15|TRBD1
CATSSGQGTDTQYF
TGTGCCACCAGCAGCGGACAGGGCACAGATACGCAGTATTTT